The 31 T cell receptor beta chains presented below share a single source sample, sequenced in a study of radiation and T cells in renal cell carcinoma. TCRdb's table, derived via immunoSEQ multiplex PCR, lists solely in-frame clones and lacks some. Counted here are fewer than 20,000 clones, roughly three fifths occurring once; the ten biggest clones make up approximately 30%. Treatment denoted: treatment-naive control, cytoreductive nephrectomy. The sequencing used tumor tissue, collected from a patient whose treatment was nephrectomy without radiotherapy. Receptor source: a man aged 50-59 years with renal cell carcinoma.

The CDR3 sequence: CASSVGEGAGYEQYF. The CDR3 nucleotides read TGTGCCAGCAGCGTAGGGGAGGGGGCCGGCTACGAGCAGTACTTC. V gene TRBV9 combines with J gene TRBJ2-7; TRBD1 or TRBD2 may be the D gene (7 bases each). The V gene's germline CDR1 is SGDLS and CDR2 YYNGEE. This CDR3 has 15 amino acids. Deletions cut 0 bases from V and 3 bases from J, with 13 bases between.

The chain combines TRBV7-2 with TRBJ1-4; D not certain. The germline CDR1 and CDR2 sequences are SGHTA and FQGNSA. CDR3 length: 15 amino acids. Trimming pared 2 bases from V and 5 bases from J, leaving 12 bases between. The CDR3 bases are TGTGCCAGCAGCTTAATAGTAGGCCGGAATGAAAAACTGTTTTTT. Its protein product is CASSLIVGRNEKLFF. The full variable domain, with the rest looked up from reference TRBV7-2 and TRBJ1-4, is GAGVSQSPSNKVTEKGKDVELRCDPISGHTALYWYRQSLGQGLEFLIYFQGNSAPDKSGLPSDRFSAERTGGSVSTLTIQRTQQEDSAVYLCASSLIVGRNEKLFFGSGTQLSVL.

This chain joins TRBV9 and TRBJ2-5; D is ambiguous. The ends were cut back, 0 bases at V and 5 bases at J, with 14 bases in the middle. This CDR3 spans 15 amino acids. The germline CDR1 and CDR2 sequences are SGDLS and YYNGEE. The CDR3 loop is CASSVGGNTRETQYF. The CDR3, as DNA: TGTGCCAGCAGCGTAGGAGGCAATACCAGGGAGACCCAGTACTTC. The full variable domain, its missing parts supplied by reference TRBV9 and TRBJ2-5, is DSGVTQTPKHLITATGQRVTLRCSPRSGDLSVYWYQQSLDQGLQFLIQYYNGEERAKGNILERFSAQQFPDLHSELNLSSLELGDSALYFCASSVGGNTRETQYFGPGTRLLVL.

The V and J genes are TRBV7-9 and TRBJ1-3; TRBD1 matches 7 bases. CDR1 is SEHNR and CDR2 is FQNEAQ in the germline V gene (reference sequence). V shed 5 bases and J 4 bases; nucleotides not matched to a gene: 11. The CDR3 spans 16 residues. The CDR3 sequence is CASSPWDRALGNTIYF. The CDR3 DNA reads as TGTGCCAGCAGCCCCTGGGACAGAGCCCTCGGAAACACCATATATTTT.

The chain is built from TRBV4-3 and TRBJ2-1; TRBD1 might be the D (5 bases). With 4 bases removed from V and 3 bases from J, the gap between germline ends came to 16 bases. Per the germline V gene, CDR1 is LGHNA and CDR2 is YSLEER. The CDR3 is 16 residues long. The CDR3 loop is CASSPLRQGNYNEQFF. As DNA, the CDR3 is TGCGCCAGCAGCCCGCTCCGGCAGGGAAACTACAATGAGCAGTTCTTC.

This clone was seen only a few times. The chain carries TRBV29-1 and TRBJ1-6; D unclear. The CDR3 sequence is 16 residues long. Deletions cut 8 bases from V and 8 bases from J, with 25 bases between. CDR1 is SQVTM and CDR2 is ANQGSEA in the germline V gene. CDR3 amino acids: CSIWSYDSAEDSPLHF. The DNA of the CDR3 is TGCAGCATATGGAGCTACGACTCGGCGGAGGATTCACCCCTCCACTTT.

The chain employs TRBV7-2 and TRBJ2-3; D is possibly TRBD2 (6 bases). The germline gives CDR1 SGHTA, CDR2 FQGNSA. The CDR3 extends over 14 amino acids. Trimming took 4 bases from V and 2 from J, leaving 10 bases between them. CDR3 in amino acids: CASSWGGDTDTQYF. CDR3 coding DNA: TGTGCCAGCAGCTGGGGCGGGGACACAGATACGCAGTATTTT.

The gene calls are TRBV13 and TRBJ1-3; D uncertain. Looked up from germline, CDR1 is PRHDT and CDR2 is FYEKMQ (reference sequence). The CDR3 totals 14 residues. With 1 base removed from V and 2 bases from J, the gap between germline ends came to 6 bases. As DNA, the CDR3 is TGTGCCAGCAGCTTAGTGCAGGCTGGAAACACCATATATTTT. Translated, it gives CASSLVQAGNTIYF.

The gene calls are TRBV9 and TRBJ2-1; 11 bases align to TRBD1. CDR3 size: 18 residues. Germline loops: CDR1 SGDLS, CDR2 YYNGEE. V shed 0 bases, J shed 6 bases, and the junction held 11 bases outside the gene matches. The CDR3 loop reads CASSVDLRGTGGFNEQFF. Written as DNA, the CDR3 is TGTGCCAGCAGCGTAGATCTTCGCGGGACAGGGGGTTTCAATGAGCAGTTCTTC. Full variable domain (remainder filled in from reference TRBV9 and TRBJ2-1): DSGVTQTPKHLITATGQRVTLRCSPRSGDLSVYWYQQSLDQGLQFLIQYYNGEERAKGNILERFSAQQFPDLHSELNLSSLELGDSALYFCASSVDLRGTGGFNEQFFGPGTRLTVL.

This clone was seen at least ten times. The rearrangement links TRBV30 to TRBJ1-6, with TRBD1 identical over 10 bases. CDR3 length: 14 residues. CDR1 is GTSNPN, CDR2 SVGIG, per germline (reference sequence). V lost 2 bases, J lost 10 bases, and 5 bases stayed unmatched. CDR3 residues: CAWSRQGAKSPLHF. In nucleotides, the CDR3 is TGTGCCTGGAGTCGACAGGGGGCAAAATCACCCCTCCACTTT.

This chain connects TRBV29-1 to TRBJ2-1, with no clear D. The CDR3 has 11 amino acids. Trimming cost V 4 bases and J 6 bases, with 7 bases left between them. The germline CDR1 and CDR2 sequences are SQVTM and ANQGSEA. The CDR3 sequence is CSVVRLNEQFF. The CDR3 DNA is TGCAGCGTTGTAAGGCTCAATGAGCAGTTCTTC.

The chain employs TRBV9 and TRBJ1-6; no firm D call. The germline V gene encodes CDR1 SGDLS and CDR2 YYNGEE. This CDR3 is built from 14 residues. Trimming took off 0 bases at V and 12 bases at J, with 13 bases between the two ends. Written as DNA, the CDR3 is TGTGCCAGCAGCGTAGGGACGGATTCATTACCCCTCCACTTT. The encoded protein is CASSVGTDSLPLHF.

In this sample, this clone turned up once. CDR3 loop: CASSESNSGGAAEQYF. The CDR3 DNA is TGTGCCAGCAGTGAATCAAATTCTGGCGGGGCCGCCGAGCAGTACTTC. The chain carries TRBV2 and TRBJ2-7; maybe TRBD2 (6 bases). The germline V gene has CDR1 SNHLY and CDR2 FYNNEI. This CDR3 comprises 16 residues. The V gene lost 2 bases and the J gene lost 6 bases, with 20 bases spanning the gap.

The chain couples TRBV6-1 to TRBJ1-2; TRBD1 might be the D (5 bases). Germline V gene sequence: CDR1 MNHNS, CDR2 SASEGT. This CDR3 contains 12 residues. Trimming left V 7 bases short and J 6 bases short, with 12 bases between. CDR3 coding DNA: TGTGCCAGCACGAGGAGGGGCGATGGCTACACCTTC. This sequence encodes CASTRRGDGYTF.

The chain has TRBV14 and TRBJ2-6, with D tentatively TRBD2 (5 bases). CDR3 length: 17 residues. Trimming pared 1 base from V and 0 bases from J, leaving 10 bases between. The germline CDR1 and CDR2 sequences are SGHDN and FVKESK. The CDR3 spells CASSQAGLYSGANVLTF. DNA of the CDR3: TGTGCCAGCAGCCAAGCTGGACTGTACTCTGGGGCCAACGTCCTGACTTTC. The full variable domain, rest sourced from reference TRBV14 and TRBJ2-6, is EAGVTQFPSHSVIEKGQTVTLRCDPISGHDNLYWYRRVMGKEIKFLLHFVKESKQDESGMPNNRFLAERTGGTYSTLKVQPAELEDSGVYFCASSQAGLYSGANVLTFGAGSRLTVL.

The genes are TRBV19 and TRBJ2-5; 7 nucleotides line up with TRBD1. From germline, CDR1 is LNHDA and CDR2 SQIVND (reference sequence). V shed 6 bases and J 2 bases; nucleotides not matched to a gene: 3. CDR3 length: 13 residues. CDR3 sequence (DNA): TGTGCCAGTAGCCAGGACAGGCAAGAGACCCAGTACTTC. It translates to CASSQDRQETQYF.

The genes are TRBV9 and TRBJ2-7; D remains unclear. The V gene's germline CDR1 is SGDLS and CDR2 YYNGEE. V lost 4 bases and J lost 2, with 13 bases in between. The CDR3 sequence is 14 residues long. The CDR3 DNA sequence: TGTGCCAGCAGCCCATCGGCTACAGCCTACGAGCAGTACTTC. Translation gives CASSPSATAYEQYF. Filled out from reference TRBV9 and TRBJ2-7, the complete variable domain reads DSGVTQTPKHLITATGQRVTLRCSPRSGDLSVYWYQQSLDQGLQFLIQYYNGEERAKGNILERFSAQQFPDLHSELNLSSLELGDSALYFCASSPSATAYEQYFGPGTRLTVT.

CDR3 DNA sequence: TGTGCCAGCAGCTTTGGACCCGTCGGGACCCAGTACTTC. This codes for CASSFGPVGTQYF. The chain links TRBV5-6 to TRBJ2-5; D is unclear. The CDR3 sequence is 13 residues long. Trimming stripped 2 bases from V and 7 bases from J, with 12 bases between. Germline V gives CDR1 SGHDT, CDR2 YYEEEE.

V and J are TRBV6-5 and TRBJ2-7; D may be TRBD2 (7 bases). V gave up 8 bases and J gave up 3 bases, with 17 bases separating them. From germline, CDR1 is MNHEY and CDR2 SVGAGI. There are 14 residues in the CDR3. The CDR3 DNA follows: TGTGCCAGCCGCCCCGGGGGGCCCTACTACGAGCAGTACTTC. Translation: CASRPGGPYYEQYF.

The chain is built from TRBV7-2 and TRBJ1-2; TRBD1 aligns across 9 bases. There are 15 residues in the CDR3. The V and J ends lost 5 bases and 4 bases, in that order; junction bases with no gene match: 8. CDR1 and CDR2 (germline): SGHTA, FQGNSA. In DNA, the CDR3 is TGTGCCAGCAGCGAGAGGGACAGGGCGAGCTATGGCTACACCTTC. This translates into CASSERDRASYGYTF.

This clone has a handful of counts. The rearrangement links TRBV11-3 to TRBJ1-1, with 9 bases identical to TRBD1. The CDR3 length is 16 residues. V lost 1 base to trimming and J lost 1 base; unmatched junction nucleotides: 4. Germline V CDR1 and CDR2: SGHNT, YENEEA. The CDR3 DNA reads TGTGCCAGCAGCTTAGGTGGGACAGGGCCGAACACTGAAGCTTTCTTT. Protein: CASSLGGTGPNTEAFF.

This clone was counted a few times. V and J are TRBV7-2 and TRBJ1-3; D not certain. Germline V gene sequence: CDR1 SGHTA, CDR2 FQGNSA. The CDR3 is 13 amino acids. V dropped 5 bases and J dropped 0 bases, with 5 bases sitting between them. CDR3 amino acids: CASSLYSGNTIYF. CDR3 DNA sequence: TGTGCCAGCAGCCTCTACTCTGGAAACACCATATATTTT. The full variable domain, in which reference TRBV7-2 and TRBJ1-3 provide the parts outside the CDR3, is GAGVSQSPSNKVTEKGKDVELRCDPISGHTALYWYRQSLGQGLEFLIYFQGNSAPDKSGLPSDRFSAERTGGSVSTLTIQRTQQEDSAVYLCASSLYSGNTIYFGEGSWLTVV.

The table lists this clone with a count of one. The chain uses TRBV15 and TRBJ1-6; perhaps TRBD1 as D (6 bases). V dropped 8 bases and J dropped 4 bases, with 9 bases sitting between them. CDR1 LNHNV and CDR2 YYDKDF come from the germline V gene (reference sequence). The CDR3 runs to 13 residues. The CDR3 is CATADSYNSPLHF. The CDR3 nucleotides are TGTGCCACCGCGGACAGTTATAATTCACCCCTCCACTTT.

This clone was recorded a few times. This chain connects TRBV14 to TRBJ1-2; 7 bases are a match to TRBD1. With V trimmed by 1 base and J by 12 bases, 5 bases remained unmatched. Germline V gene lookup returns CDR1 SGHDN and CDR2 FVKESK. The CDR3 has 12 residues. In DNA form, the CDR3 reads TGTGCCAGCAGCCAAGGAGGGGGCCGGGACACCTTC. Amino acids: CASSQGGGRDTF. Variable domain in full (rest from reference TRBV14 and TRBJ1-2): EAGVTQFPSHSVIEKGQTVTLRCDPISGHDNLYWYRRVMGKEIKFLLHFVKESKQDESGMPNNRFLAERTGGTYSTLKVQPAELEDSGVYFCASSQGGGRDTFGSGTRLTVV.

The chain is built from TRBV5-1 and TRBJ2-2; the D gene could be TRBD1 or TRBD2 (5 bases each). V lost 5 bases, J lost 1 base, and 12 bases lay in between. This CDR3 comprises 15 residues. Germline values: CDR1 SGHRS, CDR2 YFSETQ. DNA of the CDR3: TGCGCCAGCAGTGAGGGGCACGTGAACACCGGGGAGCTGTTTTTT. This sequence encodes CASSEGHVNTGELFF.

This clone was detected once. The chain combines TRBV2 with TRBJ2-2; D gene uncertain. CDR3 size: 14 residues. V was trimmed by 5 bases and J by 3 bases, leaving 10 bases between them. Germline lookup yields CDR1 SNHLY and CDR2 FYNNEI. The CDR3 DNA follows: TGTGCCAGCAGTCCTGGCATTCACACCGGGGAGCTGTTTTTT. Translation gives CASSPGIHTGELFF.

In its sample, this clone was seen once. The J gene is TRBJ1-5, the V gene TRBV9; perhaps TRBD1 as D (5 bases). The germline V gene has CDR1 SGDLS and CDR2 YYNGEE. Trimming removed 3 bases from V and 6 bases from J, with 16 bases in between. The CDR3 is made up of 15 amino acids. CDR3 bases: TGTGCCAGCAGCGGATCTGACAGCGCAAGTCAGCCCCAGCATTTT. Its protein is CASSGSDSASQPQHF. The whole variable domain, filled in from reference TRBV9 and TRBJ1-5, reads DSGVTQTPKHLITATGQRVTLRCSPRSGDLSVYWYQQSLDQGLQFLIQYYNGEERAKGNILERFSAQQFPDLHSELNLSSLELGDSALYFCASSGSDSASQPQHFGDGTRLSIL.

The rearrangement uses TRBV7-2 and TRBJ1-4, with a weak D call TRBD1 (6 bases). Germline V gene sequence: CDR1 SGHTA, CDR2 FQGNSA. The CDR3 is made up of 16 amino acids. Trimming left V 0 bases short and J 7 bases short, with 15 bases between. CDR3 DNA sequence: TGTGCCAGCAGCTTAGCCTCCGGGACATTAGCTGAAAAACTGTTTTTT. As protein: CASSLASGTLAEKLFF.

The CDR3 region is CASSLTGFQETQYF. Here the CDR3 DNA reads TGTGCCAGCAGCCTGACAGGTTTCCAAGAGACCCAGTACTTC. The genes are TRBV7-7 and TRBJ2-5; perhaps TRBD1 as D (6 bases). The V end was cut by 5 bases, the J end by 1 base, with 11 bases between. Per the germline V gene, CDR1 is SSHAT and CDR2 is FNYEAQ (reference sequence). This CDR3 spans 14 amino acids.

The sample holds a few counts of this clone. The rearrangement links TRBV5-1 to TRBJ2-7, with D possibly called TRBD1 or TRBD2 (6 bases each). With 4 bases removed from V and 3 bases from J, the gap between germline ends came to 14 bases. CDR3 length: 14 amino acids. Germline assignment: CDR1 SGHRS and CDR2 YFSETQ. For the CDR3, the DNA is TGCGCCAGCAGCAGGGGGACGGACTACTACGAGCAGTACTTC. As protein: CASSRGTDYYEQYF.

This clone was detected many times. This chain connects TRBV19 to TRBJ1-6, with no clear D. Trimming shortened V by 1 base and J by 7 bases, and 14 bases separated the two germline ends. Per germline, CDR1 LNHDA and CDR2 SQIVND (reference sequence). This CDR3 is 16 amino acids long. CDR3 sequence: CASSIAYASPNSPLHF. The CDR3 DNA reads as TGTGCCAGTAGTATAGCCTATGCGAGCCCCAATTCACCCCTCCACTTT.